The clone carrying this TCR beta chain is a singleton in its sample. These data belong to a study of technical replicates of blood from a handful of donors. Profiled with immunoSEQ multiplex PCR; TCRdb holds only in-frame clones, not every one. The table records roughly 60,000 clones, approximately 87% of them present only once. The receptor comes from a human donor in good health. Some clones in this sample may be carry-over from other donors' samples. The sample taken for sequencing was PBMCs.

The CDR3 protein is CASSPGVFFGYTF. CDR3 sequence (DNA): TGTGCCAGCAGCCCGGGGGTTTTCTTTGGCTACACCTTC. This rearrangement joins TRBV6-5 to TRBJ1-2; TRBD1 might be the D (5 bases). CDR1 is MNHEY and CDR2 is SVGAGI in the germline V gene. The V end was cut by 6 bases, the J end by 7 bases, with 15 bases between. This CDR3 region has 13 residues.